A selection of T cell receptor beta chains follows, all from one sample in a study of T cell clones after liver transplantation. Data came from immunoSEQ multiplex PCR; TCRdb stores just in-frame clones and leaves some out. The sample holds about 51,000 clones, approximately 87% seen once. The sample in question was CD8+ T cells from blood, obtained 12 months after liver transplant. Receptors were obtained from a human patient who received a liver transplant. The graft donor may have given rise to some T cells. The CDR3 runs from the conserved cysteine through the conserved F or W.

j_call v_call cdr3_aa
TRBJ1-1 TRBV28 CASSLGRIGTEAFF
TRBJ1-1 TRBV15 CATSREATGVTEAFF
TRBJ1-1 TRBV4-1 CASSQGDTEAFF
TRBJ2-3 TRBV7-9 CASSFGRSTDTQYF
TRBJ2-1 TRBV7-9 CASNPPEGASTNNEQFF
TRBJ2-7 TRBV9 CASSAGATGEGYEQYF
TRBJ2-7 TRBV7-9 CASSQAAGTGLGEQYF
TRBJ2-1 TRBV19 CASMGAGPYNEQFF
TRBJ2-7 TRBV27 CASSHLLGSNYEQYF
TRBJ2-3 TRBV27 CASSYRDSPAVDTQYF
TRBJ2-7 TRBV28 CASSFGSRDEQYF
TRBJ1-1 TRBV19 CASSPRIVNTEAFF
TRBJ2-1 TRBV27 CASSWGGKNEQFF
TRBJ1-5 TRBV4-1 CASSQGQGIAQPQHF
TRBJ2-4 TRBV6-6 CASSSTSLAKNIQYF
TRBJ1-4 TRBV28 CASSLGWGATNEKLFF
TRBJ2-1 TRBV7-2 CASSILASSYNEQFF
TRBJ1-2 TRBV11-2 CASSLDRRGLWNYGYTF
TRBJ1-4 TRBV27 CASSPPGVLREKLFF
TRBJ1-2 TRBV19 CASSRTRDRGTYGYTF
TRBJ1-2 TRBV6-6 CASSYLGPEWGGYTF
TRBJ1-5 TRBV19 CASSITGQLNQPQHF
TRBJ1-2 TRBV14 CASSQVSVPSYGYTF
TRBJ1-5 TRBV11-2 CASSRWGNQPQHF
TRBJ2-7 TRBV5-1 CASSTDRGPKYEQYF
TRBJ2-3 TRBV19 CASSAFPPGTGGSGDTQYF
TRBJ2-7 TRBV28 CASSARLHYNLEQYF
TRBJ1-1 TRBV19 CASRLNTEAFF
TRBJ1-5 TRBV2 CASSDWDSNQPQHF
TRBJ2-7 TRBV28 CASSLGRLSSYEQYF
TRBJ1-5 TRBV9 CASLLGGNQPQHF
TRBJ2-3 TRBV27 CASSLLQAPGDTQYF
TRBJ1-5 TRBV27 CASSKTLPSASNQPQHF
TRBJ2-1 TRBV7-3 CASSLGLSNEQFF
TRBJ2-2 TRBV27 CASRENAHYPLRPTGELFF
TRBJ2-1 TRBV27 CASSPLGVFDNEQFF
TRBJ1-2 TRBV5-4 CASSLGKSTAYGYTF
TRBJ2-1 TRBV10-2 CASSDGTGGYNEQFF
TRBJ1-2 TRBV18 CASSPSKGLRNGYTF
TRBJ2-1 TRBV27 CASSVRTEGEQFF
TRBJ2-1 TRBV19 CASSMDGGAYNEQFF
TRBJ2-3 TRBV19 CASSIPGGPEGDTQYF
TRBJ1-1 TRBV28 CASSPRGPVNTEAFF
TRBJ1-1 TRBV5-6 CASSTGGVTEAFF
TRBJ2-7 TRBV7-9 CASSFGVSYEQYF
TRBJ1-4 TRBV28 CASRRTTARHEKLFF
TRBJ2-7 TRBV13 CASSSTYEQYF
TRBJ1-2 TRBV19 CASSIVWTGPNYGYTF
TRBJ1-5 TRBV28 CASSFRAFNQPQHF
TRBJ1-1 TRBV27 CASSWSAAMNTEAFF
TRBJ2-7 TRBV7-8 CASSLGAPYEQYF
TRBJ1-2 TRBV10-3 CAISEDRGGYTF
TRBJ2-3 TRBV5-1 CASSLWDPATDTQYF
TRBJ2-7 TRBV6-1 CASSTTGRTYEQYF